The rows below give T cell receptor beta chains drawn from one sample of a study of cytomegalovirus exposure and HLA in healthy donors. Sequencing was performed with immunoSEQ multiplex PCR; in TCRdb, only in-frame clones are kept and a portion is missing. This sample yields 100,000 to 150,000 clones, of which 80% are seen a single time; 1% belongs to the top ten. Sequencing was done on a sample of PBMCs. These receptors were collected from a man in his forties in good health and CMV-seronegative. The CDR3 runs from the conserved cysteine through the conserved F or W. The D gene is left open where the match is weak. Size values are once, few and many counts, or a class for expanded clones, and some rows have none.

d_call,j_call,cdr3_length,clone_size,v_call,cdr3_nt,cdr3_aa
-,TRBJ1-3,15,-,TRBV5-1,TGCGCCAGCAGCTCCCCGGGGATCTCTGGAAACACCATATATTTT,CASSSPGISGNTIYF
-,TRBJ1-5,15,once,TRBV7-2,TGTGCCAGCAGCTTAAATTCCAGGGGAGATCAGCCCCAGCATTTT,CASSLNSRGDQPQHF
-,TRBJ2-3,14,once,TRBV30,TGTGCCTGGAGGCCACGCGGGAGCACAGATACGCAGTATTTT,CAWRPRGSTDTQYF
-,TRBJ2-2,13,-,TRBV7-2,TGTGCCAGCAGCTTTGGAGACACCGGGGAGCTGTTTTTT,CASSFGDTGELFF
TRBD2,TRBJ2-1,18,once,TRBV5-1,TGCGCCAGCAGCTTGGTAGCGGGAGGCCCCGGGGGCTACAATGAGCAGTTCTTC,CASSLVAGGPGGYNEQFF
-,TRBJ2-7,13,-,TRBV4-1,TGCGCCAGCAGCCAAGATCTGGAGGGCGAGCAGTACTTC,CASSQDLEGEQYF
TRBD1,TRBJ1-1,15,-,TRBV6-5,TGTGCCAGCAGTTACTCGAGGGGGCGGAACACTGAAGCTTTCTTT,CASSYSRGRNTEAFF
TRBD1,TRBJ1-2,18,-,TRBV27,TGTGCCAGCAGTCACCGTCCCGGGACAGGGGTGGTAGGCTATGGCTACACCTTC,CASSHRPGTGVVGYGYTF
TRBD1,TRBJ1-5,15,-,TRBV15,TGTGCCACCAGGGAAATGACAGGGCTCGGGGGGCCCCAGCATTTT,CATREMTGLGGPQHF
TRBD2,TRBJ2-5,14,-,TRBV29-1,TGCAGCGTTGATTCTAGCGGGCACCAAGAGACCCAGTACTTC,CSVDSSGHQETQYF
TRBD1,TRBJ2-2,15,-,TRBV19,TGTGCCAGTAGGCCGGGACAGTCGAACACCGGGGAGCTGTTTTTT,CASRPGQSNTGELFF
TRBD1,TRBJ1-1,17,-,TRBV5-4,TGTGCCAGCAGCCCCTACAGGGGAGCTACGCTGAACACTGAAGCTTTCTTT,CASSPYRGATLNTEAFF
TRBD1,TRBJ2-1,16,few,TRBV5-4,TGTGCCAGCAGCTCGCCGCCGGGACAGGGTTTGGATGAGCAGTTCTTC,CASSSPPGQGLDEQFF
-,TRBJ2-2,17,once,TRBV27,TGTGCCAGCAGTTTACAACGTGGGCAGGGGAACCCCGGGGAGCTGTTTTTT,CASSLQRGQGNPGELFF
-,TRBJ2-7,14,-,TRBV6-6,TGTGCCAGCAGCCCTAGCATGGTCTCCTACGAGCAGTACTTC,CASSPSMVSYEQYF
TRBD1,TRBJ2-7,14,few,TRBV6-1,TGTGCCAGCAGTGACTATGGACAGGGGTACGAGCAGTACTTC,CASSDYGQGYEQYF
-,TRBJ1-1,14,few,TRBV2,TGTGCCAGCAGTTTTTCCCGAGTGGACACTGAAGCTTTCTTT,CASSFSRVDTEAFF
-,TRBJ1-4,14,-,TRBV19,TGTGCCAGTAGTACATTACAGGGAGACGAAAAACTGTTTTTT,CASSTLQGDEKLFF
-,TRBJ2-1,12,-,TRBV19,TGTGCCAGTAGTTCCCAGGGTGGTGAGCAGTTCTTC,CASSSQGGEQFF
-,TRBJ1-2,12,-,TRBV9,TGTGCCAGCAGCGCCCGAGGAGATGGCTACACCTTC,CASSARGDGYTF
-,TRBJ2-7,13,-,TRBV7-2,TGTGCCAGCAGCTTGCCGGGACTCAGCGAGCAGTACTTC,CASSLPGLSEQYF
-,TRBJ1-5,15,-,TRBV7-2,TGTGCCAGCAGCGCCAACATGATTAGCAATCAGCCCCAGCATTTT,CASSANMISNQPQHF